These 20 T cell receptor beta chains came from one sample sequenced in a study of blood T cell repertoires in COVID-19. TCRdb keeps only in-frame clones here, not all; method: immunoSEQ multiplex PCR. The sample has approximately 60,000 clones; approximately 84% are singletons. Sequenced sample: peripheral blood. The receptors stem from a man aged 45-65 years with active COVID-19.

The V call is TRBV13, the J call TRBJ2-5; 7 positions match TRBD2. CDR1 and CDR2 from the germline V gene are PRHDT and FYEKMQ (reference sequence). V shed 5 bases and J 4 bases; nucleotides not matched to a gene: 16. CDR3 length: 17 residues. The CDR3 reads CASSLPPGGEGGETQYF. CDR3 nucleotides: TGTGCCAGCAGCCTGCCCCCGGGCGGGGAGGGCGGAGAGACCCAGTACTTC. The variable domain in full, completed from reference TRBV13 and TRBJ2-5, reads AAGVIQSPRHLIKEKRETATLKCYPIPRHDTVYWYQQGPGQDPQFLISFYEKMQSDKGSIPDRFSAQQFSDYHSELNMSSLELGDSALYFCASSLPPGGEGGETQYFGPGTRLLVL.

The chain's CDR3 is CASSLGTGKETQYF. The CDR3, as DNA: TGTGCCAGCAGCCTCGGGACAGGGAAAGAGACCCAGTACTTC. The chain employs TRBV7-2 and TRBJ2-5; 9 nucleotides align to TRBD1. The junction had 4 bases not matched to a gene; V was cut back by 5 bases and J by 3 bases. The CDR3 is made up of 14 amino acids. The V gene's germline CDR1 is SGHTA and CDR2 FQGNSA.

J is TRBJ2-3 and V is TRBV23-1, with 12 bases matching TRBD2. TRBV23-1 is an ORF, and what it does is uncertain. The V segment lost 0 bases and the J segment 6 bases; nucleotides outside the gene matches: 7. CDR3 length: 17 amino acids. CDR3 bases: TGCGCCAGCAGTCAATCGTCCCTAGCGGGGGGGCCGGATACGCAGTATTTT. It encodes CASSQSSLAGGPDTQYF.

The chain couples TRBV10-3 to TRBJ1-5; D might be TRBD1 (6 bases). V lost 5 bases and J 5 bases, leaving 10 bases between the germline ends. CDR1 and CDR2 from the germline V gene are ENHRY and SYGVKD. This CDR3 spans 13 amino acids. CDR3 coding DNA: TGTGCCATCAGTCCAGGGGATTATCAGCCCCAGCATTTT. Translating gives CAISPGDYQPQHF.

The chain has TRBV5-1 and TRBJ2-5, with 7 bases aligning to TRBD2. The germline gives CDR1 SGHRS, CDR2 YFSETQ. V lost 0 bases and J lost 3; bases outside the gene matches: 8. This CDR3 has 16 residues. The CDR3: CASSLEGPGGKETQYF. Written as DNA, the CDR3 is TGCGCCAGCAGCTTGGAGGGCCCGGGGGGAAAAGAGACCCAGTACTTC.

The chain has TRBV7-9 and TRBJ1-5; D might be TRBD1 (6 bases). With 3 bases removed from V and 3 bases from J, the gap between germline ends came to 9 bases. The CDR3 runs to 14 residues. Germline CDR1 is SEHNR and CDR2 is FQNEAQ (reference sequence). The CDR3 sequence: CASSLGGHNQPQHF. The CDR3 bases are TGTGCCAGCAGCTTGGGGGGGCACAATCAGCCCCAGCATTTT.

V gene TRBV10-3 combines with J gene TRBJ2-1; 8 bases match TRBD2. Germline loops: CDR1 ENHRY, CDR2 SYGVKD. The CDR3 consists of 14 residues. The J segment lost 5 bases and the V segment lost 6 bases, leaving 6 bases of the junction unmatched. CDR3 sequence reads: CAIRSGTSNNEQFF. The DNA of the CDR3 is TGTGCCATCAGATCCGGGACTAGTAACAATGAGCAGTTCTTC.

In nucleotides, the CDR3 is TGCGCCACCCGGAGAGCGCCCAACACCGGGGAGCTGTTTTTT. Its translation: CATRRAPNTGELFF. V gene TRBV10-1 combines with J gene TRBJ2-2; D ambiguous. Germline values: CDR1 WNHNN, CDR2 SYGVQD (reference sequence). V lost 10 bases to trimming and J lost 2 bases, with 14 bases between them. This CDR3 spans 14 amino acids.

This chain connects TRBV19 to TRBJ1-1; no definite D call. The germline V gene encodes CDR1 LNHDA and CDR2 SQIVND (reference sequence). Trimming removed 1 base at V and 1 base at J, with 7 bases between. The CDR3 has 14 amino acids. The CDR3: CASSIGAENTEAFF. In DNA, the CDR3 is TGTGCCAGTAGTATAGGGGCAGAGAACACTGAAGCTTTCTTT.

J is TRBJ2-5 and V is TRBV10-3; possible D gene TRBD1, 5 bases. From germline, CDR1 is ENHRY and CDR2 SYGVKD. The V end lost 11 bases, the J end lost 4 bases, and 17 bases lay between the germline ends. The length of the CDR3 is 13 residues. This chain's CDR3 is CACRGGGPETQYF. For the CDR3, the DNA is TGTGCCTGTAGGGGCGGTGGTCCAGAGACCCAGTACTTC.

This chain links TRBV21-1 with TRBJ2-4; no DNA check was done on the table's D call, TRBD1. TRBV21-1 is reported as a pseudogene. This CDR3 is 17 amino acids long. DNA of the CDR3: TGTGCCAGCAGCAAAGTGGAACAGGTTATAGCCAAAAACATTCAGTACTTC. Translated: CASSKVEQVIAKNIQYF.

The chain has TRBV7-8 and TRBJ1-1; D is possibly TRBD1 (6 bases). The CDR3 totals 13 residues. V lost 3 bases, J lost 7 bases, and 12 bases lay in between. Germline CDR1 and CDR2: SGHVS and FQNEAQ. The DNA for the CDR3 is TGTGCCAGCAGCTTGGACAGAGGCGGTGAAGCTTTCTTT. This encodes CASSLDRGGEAFF.

This chain joins TRBV28 and TRBJ1-4, with 7 bases fitting TRBD1. The CDR3 extends over 16 amino acids. The germline gives CDR1 MDHEN, CDR2 SYDVKM. V lost 2 bases, J lost 1 base, and 4 bases stayed unmatched. The CDR3 DNA sequence: TGTGCCAGCAGTTTAGGAGGGGGCGGAACTAATGAAAAACTGTTTTTT. Translated: CASSLGGGGTNEKLFF.

The V and J genes are TRBV10-2 and TRBJ2-2; tentatively, D is TRBD1 (6 bases). Germline assignment: CDR1 WSHSY and CDR2 SAAADI. The CDR3 runs to 16 residues. V shed 6 bases and J shed 1 base, with 15 bases lying between them. DNA of the CDR3: TGCGCCAGCAGAGACGGACAGATACTGAACACCGGGGAGCTGTTTTTT. It specifies CASRDGQILNTGELFF.

The chain combines TRBV6-5 with TRBJ1-6; the D is unclear. Between the trimmed V and J ends, which lost 1 base and 7 bases, there was a span of 11 bases. The CDR3 sequence is 15 residues long. Germline CDR1 MNHEY, CDR2 SVGAGI. This CDR3 reads CASSYFLQLNSPLHF. CDR3 DNA sequence: TGTGCCAGCAGTTACTTCTTACAGCTAAATTCACCCCTCCACTTT.

Regarding this clone: A read error may account for a junction end that differs from germline. The chain joins TRBV7-7 to TRBJ2-3; TRBD1 aligns across 8 bases. Germline CDR1 is SSHAT and CDR2 is FNYEAQ (reference sequence). There are 17 residues in the CDR3. The CDR3 loop is CASSLGEGTGPTDTQYF. Here the CDR3 DNA reads TGTGCTAGCAGCTTAGGCGAAGGGACAGGACCCACGGATACGCAGTATTTT. The complete variable domain, with remaining parts taken from reference TRBV7-7 and TRBJ2-3, reads GAGVSQSPRYKVTKRGQDVTLRCDPISSHATLYWYQQALGQGPEFLTYFNYEAQPDKSGLPSDRFSAERPEGSISTLTIQRTEQRDSAMYRCASSLGEGTGPTDTQYFGPGTRLTVL.

The CDR3: CASSLQGQGNYGYTF. The CDR3, as DNA: TGTGCCAGCAGCTTACAAGGACAGGGGAACTATGGCTACACCTTC. This chain links TRBV7-8 with TRBJ1-2, with 9 bases that match TRBD1. Trimming removed 2 bases from V and 2 bases from J; junction bases left unmatched: 3. Looked up from germline, CDR1 is SGHVS and CDR2 is FQNEAQ. The CDR3 totals 15 residues. Using reference TRBV7-8 and TRBJ1-2 for the parts outside the CDR3, the full variable domain is GAGVSQSPRYKVAKRGQDVALRCDPISGHVSLFWYQQALGQGPEFLTYFQNEAQLDKSGLPSDRFFAERPEGSVSTLKIQRTQQEDSAVYLCASSLQGQGNYGYTFGSGTRLTVV.

J is TRBJ2-7 and V is TRBV29-1; D is uncertain. V was pared by 4 bases and J by 7 bases, with 17 bases between. This CDR3 has 13 amino acids. Germline lookup yields CDR1 SQVTM and CDR2 ANQGSEA. As DNA, the CDR3 is TGCAGCGTTGGAGAACCGGGTCCCAAGGAGCAGTACTTC. As protein: CSVGEPGPKEQYF.

The chain links TRBV24-1 to TRBJ2-5; 9 bases agree with TRBD2. The CDR3 length is 15 residues. Germline V lookup: CDR1 KGHDR, CDR2 SFDVKD. J was trimmed by 3 bases and V by 9 bases; bases with no gene match: 10. The CDR3 here is CATSLSLAGKETQYF. CDR3 sequence (DNA): TGTGCCACCTCCCTAAGCCTAGCGGGGAAAGAGACCCAGTACTTC.

The rearrangement uses TRBV9 and TRBJ2-7; D unclear. Germline V gene lookup returns CDR1 SGDLS and CDR2 YYNGEE. The CDR3 covers 14 residues. The V gene lost 4 bases and the J gene lost 3 bases, with 14 bases spanning the gap. The CDR3 DNA follows: TGTGCCAGCAGCTCGACACCCCTGGGCTACGAGCAGTACTTC. Its translation is CASSSTPLGYEQYF. Looking up the rest from reference TRBV9 and TRBJ2-7 gives the full variable domain: DSGVTQTPKHLITATGQRVTLRCSPRSGDLSVYWYQQSLDQGLQFLIQYYNGEERAKGNILERFSAQQFPDLHSELNLSSLELGDSALYFCASSSTPLGYEQYFGPGTRLTVT.